The T cell receptor beta chain under discussion was sequenced for a study of graft-versus-host responses after intestinal transplantation. Study outcomes and limitations: There were GvH clones found in recipient marrow, and some of them appeared first in ileum or blood.

This clone came up once. Its specificity is not known. Measured with immunoSEQ multiplex PCR; TCRdb has only the in-frame clones, and not every one. The sample records roughly 130,000 clones, around 90% being singletons. This CDR3 is built from 16 residues. The V and J ends lost 0 bases and 6 bases respectively, with 15 bases between them. Germline values: CDR1 KGHSH, CDR2 LQKENI. This chain uses TRBV18 with TRBJ2-1; D may correspond to TRBD1 or TRBD2 (6 bases each). The TCR originated in a human donor who received an intestinal transplant. Sequences were derived from unstimulated CD4+ T cells sorted from spleen or lymph node cells, sampled before intestinal transplant. The chain's CDR3 is CASSPPSQGTFNEQFF. The CDR3 DNA reads TGTGCCAGCTCACCACCGAGTCAGGGGACTTTCAATGAGCAGTTCTTC.